This TCR beta chain appears in the sequencing data of a study of T-cell reconstitution after alpha-beta-depleted transplantation in children. Whole-study findings and limits: At the one-year point after transplant, T-cell counts and TCRbeta diversity were found to come mostly from T cells that had been newly produced. Several hundred expanded graft clones reportedly gave rise to the alpha-beta T cells present about two months after transplant. Surviving recipient T cells and thymic progenitors underlay high day-60 TCRbeta diversity in some patients.

A TCRbeta library incorporating unique molecular identifiers was prepared. TCRdb re-called the PCR reads through MiXCR, storing one row per CDR3 protein. The sample includes about 58,000 distinct CDR3 sequences, less than 55% seen only once; the top ten take under 98%. With regard to this clonotype: Its target is not known.

V was clipped by 4 bases and J by 4 bases; unmatched bases: 3. This CDR3 spans 15 amino acids. The germline V gene encodes CDR1 MGHRA and CDR2 YSYEKL. The starting material was PBMCs, mostly from graft donor cells, obtained 360 days after TCRalphabeta/CD19-depleted stem cell transplant. The sequence derives from a male patient younger than 18 who had a stem cell transplant for acute lymphoblastic leukemia, so the T cells may come from the graft donor. The chain is built from TRBV4-1 and TRBJ2-1, with TRBD1 matching 11 bases. The CDR3 bases are TGCGCCAGCAGCCGGGACAGGGGGGAATACAATGAGCAGTTCTTC. Residues: CASSRDRGEYNEQFF.